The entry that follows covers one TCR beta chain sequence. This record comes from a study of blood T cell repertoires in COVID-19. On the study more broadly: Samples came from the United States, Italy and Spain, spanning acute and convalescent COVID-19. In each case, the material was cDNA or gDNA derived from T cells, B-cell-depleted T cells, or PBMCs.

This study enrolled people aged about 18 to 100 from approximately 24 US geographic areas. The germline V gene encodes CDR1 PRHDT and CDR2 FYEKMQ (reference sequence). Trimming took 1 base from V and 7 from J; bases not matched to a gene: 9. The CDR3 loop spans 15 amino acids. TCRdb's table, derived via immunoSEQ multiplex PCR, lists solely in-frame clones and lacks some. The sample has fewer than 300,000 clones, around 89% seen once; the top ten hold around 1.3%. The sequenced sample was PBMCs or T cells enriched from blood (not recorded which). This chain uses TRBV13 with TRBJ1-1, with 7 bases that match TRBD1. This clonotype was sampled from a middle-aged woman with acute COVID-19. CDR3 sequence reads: CASSLESGGTIEAFF. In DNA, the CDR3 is TGTGCCAGCAGCTTAGAATCAGGGGGTACCATTGAAGCTTTCTTT.